The 5 T cell receptor beta chains given below trace back to one sample, sequenced in a study of T-cell reconstitution after alpha-beta-depleted transplantation in children (dated by TCRdb to 2016 to 2018). Receptor amplification or capture employed PCR. TCRdb lists the instrument as Illumina HiSeq 2500. Molecular barcoding was employed in the preparation of TCR libraries, with unique molecular identifiers being used to normalize TCRbeta repertoire quantification. Clones were called with MiXCR by TCRdb after fastp trimmed the public reads at Q25, and only in-frame beta chains were retained. Every distinct CDR3 protein forms one entry, paired with its most common genes and DNA. For this sample there are hundreds of thousands of distinct CDR3 sequences; about 30% appear just once. Clones ranked in the top ten supply 2% to 3% of the sample. The sample was PBMCs from the stem cell graft donor, taken from the stem cell graft. These receptors came from a human donor who donated a stem cell graft to a child with aplastic anemia.

There are a few counts of this clonotype. This chain uses TRBV6-5 with TRBJ2-3; D is unclear. V gave up 6 bases and J gave up 6 bases, with 10 bases separating them. The germline gives CDR1 MNHEY, CDR2 SVGAGI. This CDR3 has 12 residues. The CDR3 here is CASSEGGDTQYF. CDR3 sequence (DNA): TGTGCCAGCAGCGAAGGTGGGGATACGCAGTATTTT.

The chain combines TRBV12-3 or TRBV12-4 with TRBJ1-5, with D possibly being TRBD1 (6 bases). The CDR3 loop spans 16 amino acids. V was shortened by 2 bases and J by 2 bases, with 13 bases between the two germline ends. The CDR3 here is CASSLWGAGGNQPQHF. The CDR3, as DNA: TGTGCCAGCAGTTTATGGGGGGCAGGGGGCAATCAGCCCCAGCATTTT.

The chain joins TRBV5-1 to TRBJ2-5, with unresolved D. V lost 3 bases to trimming and J lost 3 bases, with 9 bases between them. CDR3 length equals 13 residues. CDR1 and CDR2 from the germline V gene are SGHRS and YFSETQ. The CDR3 nucleotides are TGCGCCAGCAGCTCCTTTACCAAAGAGACCCAGTACTTC. Protein product: CASSSFTKETQYF. Using reference TRBV5-1 and TRBJ2-5 for the parts outside the CDR3, the full variable domain is KAGVTQTPRYLIKTRGQQVTLSCSPISGHRSVSWYQQTPGQGLQFLFEYFSETQRNKGNFPGRFSGRQFSNSRSEMNVSTLELGDSALYLCASSSFTKETQYFGPGTRLLVL.

The chain joins TRBV7-2 to TRBJ1-4; D may be TRBD1 (5 bases). From germline, CDR1 is SGHTA and CDR2 FQGNSA. Trimming took 5 bases from V and 8 from J, leaving 18 bases between them. This CDR3 is built from 15 residues. CDR3 amino acids: CASSGESGTREKLFF. The CDR3 nucleotides are TGTGCCAGCAGCGGTGAATCCGGGACTCGCGAAAAACTGTTTTTT. Variable domain in full (rest from reference TRBV7-2 and TRBJ1-4): GAGVSQSPSNKVTEKGKDVELRCDPISGHTALYWYRQSLGQGLEFLIYFQGNSAPDKSGLPSDRFSAERTGGSVSTLTIQRTQQEDSAVYLCASSGESGTREKLFFGSGTQLSVL.

This clonotype was counted a single time. The V call is TRBV9, the J call TRBJ1-4; 9 positions agree with TRBD1. J was trimmed by 8 bases and V by 3 bases; bases with no gene match: 8. Germline V gene lookup returns CDR1 SGDLS and CDR2 YYNGEE. The CDR3 has 15 residues. CDR3 region: CASSASGTGYEKLFF. CDR3 coding DNA: TGTGCCAGCAGCGCATCCGGGACAGGGTACGAAAAACTGTTTTTT.